The text below deals with one TCR beta chain. These data originate in a study of blood T cell repertoires in COVID-19. Study overall: Specimens from acute and convalescent COVID-19 originated in the United States, Italy and Spain. Sample material is recorded as cDNA or gDNA derived from T cells, B-cell-depleted T cells, or PBMCs.

Source study methods: Amplification of reference gene primers was used by the study to estimate nucleated cell counts. Measured with immunoSEQ multiplex PCR; TCRdb has only the in-frame clones, and not every one. The D gene and trimming were derived from the DNA, and the V and J assignments and clone size from that table. The data contain more than 200,000 clones, about four fifths of them singletons. V shed 3 bases and J shed 0 bases, with 10 bases lying between them. Germline CDR1 reads SGHNT; CDR2 reads YENEEA. The CDR3 loop spans 15 amino acids. The source is a man aged 45-65 years with active or convalescent COVID-19. This chain connects TRBV11-3 to TRBJ2-3, with a possible D match to TRBD1 (5 bases). Sequencing was carried out using peripheral blood. The CDR3 protein is CASSFDSSSTDTQYF. The CDR3 DNA reads TGTGCCAGCAGCTTCGACAGCTCTAGCACAGATACGCAGTATTTT.